This TCR beta chain is drawn from a study of human T cells and chemical hapten exposure. About the research overall: 2% DPC was applied to roughly 2 cm by roughly 2 cm of upper inner arm skin for sensitization. The study lasted approximately 25 weeks, and patients were dosed weekly with diphenylcyclopropenone on the scalp throughout. Minor volume differences among pooled libraries chiefly drove per-sample TCR yield variation.

The time point denotes: patch test 3, about 24 weeks after DPC sensitization. Treatment defined: therapeutic diphenylcyclopropenone sensitization with weekly scalp DPC. Blood draws preceded each patch test application. TCRdb ran MiXCR on the RACE reads and lists one entry per CDR3 protein. The sample has over 55,000 distinct CDR3 sequences; 11% are singletons. CDR1 is LGHNA, CDR2 YSLEER, per germline. The CDR3 sequence is 16 residues long. Trimming at V came to 1 base and at J to 3 bases, leaving 7 bases not matched to a gene. In its sample, this clonotype was seen a few times. This clonotype originated in a woman between 50 and 59 years old with alopecia areata. Some clones in this sample may be carry-over from other donors' samples. This sequence joins TRBV4-3 and TRBJ2-7, with 9 bases matching TRBD1. The sequencing used whole blood, collected in connection with sensitization to the hapten diphenylcyclopropenone (DPC). The CDR3 protein is CASSQVPGQGVYEQYF. For the CDR3, the DNA is TGCGCCAGCAGCCAAGTTCCGGGACAGGGAGTCTACGAGCAGTACTTC.